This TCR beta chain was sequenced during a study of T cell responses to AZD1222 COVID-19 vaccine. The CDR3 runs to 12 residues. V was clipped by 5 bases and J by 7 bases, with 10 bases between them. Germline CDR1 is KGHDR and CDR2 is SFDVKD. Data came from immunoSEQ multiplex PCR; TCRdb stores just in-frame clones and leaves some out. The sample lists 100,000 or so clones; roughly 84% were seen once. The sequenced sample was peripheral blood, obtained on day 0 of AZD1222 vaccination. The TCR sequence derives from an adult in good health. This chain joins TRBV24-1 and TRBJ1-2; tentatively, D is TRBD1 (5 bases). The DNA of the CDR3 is TGTGCCACCAGTGCGCCAGGGCGTGGCTACACCTTC. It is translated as CATSAPGRGYTF.